One T cell receptor (beta chain) is described in this entry. Its antigen is unknown. Clones were sequenced by immunoSEQ multiplex PCR, and TCRdb holds only the in-frame ones, with some missing. The sample lists tens of thousands of clones; roughly 90% were seen once. The CDR3 is 16 residues long. Germline CDR1 and CDR2: KGHSH and LQKENI. Trimming shortened V by 5 bases and J by 5 bases, and 19 bases separated the two germline ends. No infections or other immune events were documented during collection. This entry comes from a study of identifying expanded T cells in peripheral blood. Overall study results and limits: Approximately two-week clone count variance significantly increased as total template count grew. Differentially abundant clones: 0.95 to 1.5 between replicates, about 15 at roughly 15 days, over 18 at four.

Source material: blood. The genes are TRBV18 and TRBJ1-5; D is unclear. The TCR sequence derives from a person aged 18 to 75 in good health. The chain's CDR3 is CASSVGGPGMDQPQHF. CDR3 bases: TGTGCCAGCTCAGTAGGAGGTCCGGGGATGGATCAGCCCCAGCATTTT. The full variable domain, its missing parts supplied by reference TRBV18 and TRBJ1-5, is NAGVMQNPRHLVRRRGQEARLRCSPMKGHSHVYWYRQLPEEGLKFMVYLQKENIIDESGMPKERFSAEFPKEGPSILRIQQVVRGDSAAYFCASSVGGPGMDQPQHFGDGTRLSIL.